What follows describes a single T cell receptor (beta chain). Its target is not known. This entry is derived from a study of T cell repertoires in cytomegalovirus infection. Study overall: CMV infection and matching HLA type were both indicated by public TCR beta signatures.

Germline V lookup: CDR1 DFQATT, CDR2 SNEGSKA (reference sequence). There are 11 residues in the CDR3. With 5 bases removed from V and 8 bases from J, the gap between germline ends came to 9 bases. TCRdb analysed the reads with MiXCR anew, one entry per CDR3 protein. Of about 360,000 distinct CDR3 sequences listed, 15% to 20% are singletons. Study results and caveats: The study found HLA-C-restricted CMV-specific TCR beta clonotypes dominating the ex vivo response. Public TCR beta family frequency separated CMV-and-HLA carriers, including in an independent cohort.

This sequence joins TRBV20-1 and TRBJ1-4; D remains unclear. The sequence was collected from a human donor in good health (CMV status not recorded). Some clones in this sample may be carry-over from other donors' samples. The sequencing sample was made of PBMCs. CDR3 sequence (DNA): TGCAGTGCTCCGACGGGAGAAAAACTGTTTTTT. The encoded protein is CSAPTGEKLFF.